A selection of T cell receptor beta chains follows, all from one sample in a study of cytomegalovirus exposure and HLA in healthy donors. Profiled with immunoSEQ multiplex PCR; TCRdb holds only in-frame clones, not every one. This sample yields tens of thousands of clones, of which approximately 91% are seen a single time; roughly 1.9% belongs to the top ten. Specimen: PBMCs. These TCRs come from a man aged 25 to 45 in good health and CMV-seronegative. Each CDR3 is given without its conserved first and last residue. Not all rows give a size; the values are once, few, many and, for expanded clones, a class.

J gene: TRBJ2-2; V gene: TRBV10-2; clone size: -; CDR3 protein: ASSQDTPTLYGELF
J gene: TRBJ2-5; V gene: TRBV28; clone size: -; CDR3 protein: ASSFLGQRIQETQY
J gene: TRBJ2-1; V gene: TRBV11-2; clone size: few; CDR3 protein: ASSLDAPSGVNEQF
J gene: TRBJ2-2; V gene: TRBV29-1; clone size: -; CDR3 protein: SVGETGGELF
J gene: TRBJ2-3; V gene: TRBV6-4; clone size: -; CDR3 protein: ASSESAGGTDTQY
J gene: TRBJ1-5; V gene: TRBV28; clone size: -; CDR3 protein: ASSTGDLRPQH
J gene: TRBJ1-1; V gene: TRBV15; clone size: -; CDR3 protein: ATSRDRGHTEAF
J gene: TRBJ1-5; V gene: TRBV4-1; clone size: -; CDR3 protein: ASSPTGGNQPQH
J gene: TRBJ1-5; V gene: TRBV4-1; clone size: few; CDR3 protein: ASSQRGGQGQYSNQPQH
J gene: TRBJ2-7; V gene: TRBV10-2; clone size: -; CDR3 protein: ASSERGDRSYEQY
J gene: TRBJ1-5; V gene: TRBV10-2; clone size: once; CDR3 protein: ASSDYSNQPQH
J gene: TRBJ1-1; V gene: TRBV7-9; clone size: -; CDR3 protein: ASSPGRGGGTEAF
J gene: TRBJ2-6; V gene: TRBV5-1; clone size: -; CDR3 protein: ASSFRRASGANVLT
J gene: TRBJ1-1; V gene: TRBV6-5; clone size: -; CDR3 protein: ASSKNDKPQGAF
J gene: TRBJ1-1; V gene: TRBV4-1; clone size: once; CDR3 protein: ASSQEGTVNTEAF
J gene: TRBJ2-2; V gene: TRBV10-3; clone size: -; CDR3 protein: AISPGGGNTGELF
J gene: TRBJ2-1; V gene: TRBV5-1; clone size: -; CDR3 protein: ASSRGLYNEQF
J gene: TRBJ2-6; V gene: TRBV29-1; clone size: -; CDR3 protein: SVAGTGTITGANVLT
J gene: TRBJ2-1; V gene: TRBV14; clone size: -; CDR3 protein: ASSHPGGNYNEQF
J gene: TRBJ2-7; V gene: TRBV28; clone size: -; CDR3 protein: ASSSPGTTYEQY
J gene: TRBJ1-5; V gene: TRBV2; clone size: -; CDR3 protein: ASSDAVPRPQH
J gene: TRBJ1-4; V gene: TRBV27; clone size: -; CDR3 protein: ASSPTRGSANEKLF
J gene: TRBJ2-1; V gene: TRBV27; clone size: -; CDR3 protein: ASSLRTGKENEQF
J gene: TRBJ1-2; V gene: TRBV30; clone size: -; CDR3 protein: AWTTNGYGYT
J gene: TRBJ1-1; V gene: TRBV28; clone size: -; CDR3 protein: ASPTALTRAF
J gene: TRBJ2-1; V gene: TRBV2; clone size: -; CDR3 protein: ASRRDSSYNEQF
J gene: TRBJ1-1; V gene: TRBV7-9; clone size: -; CDR3 protein: ASSTGTGMNTEAF
J gene: TRBJ2-1; V gene: TRBV9; clone size: -; CDR3 protein: ASGPSTSGSRNEQF
J gene: TRBJ1-2; V gene: TRBV5-1; clone size: -; CDR3 protein: ASSLEGEGYGYT
J gene: TRBJ2-7; V gene: TRBV11-3; clone size: -; CDR3 protein: ASSFSRSEQY
J gene: TRBJ2-7; V gene: TRBV7-9; clone size: -; CDR3 protein: ASSSGTVSYEQY